This T cell receptor beta chain is drawn from a study of cytomegalovirus exposure and HLA in healthy donors. The study's findings and limits: A previous analysis found most TCR beta V segments productive roughly 90% or roughly 30% of the time. Later analysis demonstrated an association between a missense DCLRE1C variant and TCR beta V- and J-gene trimming. Only CMV serostatus was available as immune exposure information.

Healthy bone marrow donors supplied every sample. This clone has more than one count but fewer than ten. What it recognizes is unknown. Other DNA sequences of this sample code for an identical CDR3. The PCR had 60 Vbeta and 13 Jbeta primers. Profiling relied on immunoSEQ multiplex PCR, and the TCRdb table lists in-frame clones only, not all of them. The sample lists approximately 120,000 clones, around 77% occurring once. There are 15 residues in the CDR3. J gave up 9 bases and V 1 base, and 8 bases lay outside the gene matches. Germline loops: CDR1 SEHNR, CDR2 FQNEAQ (reference sequence). The rearrangement joins TRBV7-9 to TRBJ2-1; 8 bases map to TRBD2. This clonotype was obtained from a man aged 45-60 years in good health and CMV-seronegative. The sequencing sample was made of PBMCs. The CDR3 DNA reads as TGTGCCAGCAGCTTAGTCAGCGGGAGAGTGGGTGAGCAGTTCTTC. Its translation is CASSLVSGRVGEQFF.